The T cell receptor (beta chain) under discussion was sequenced for a study of control samples from healthy donors and cancer patients. Using immunoSEQ multiplex PCR, the repertoire was profiled, and TCRdb retains in-frame clones only, with some absent. Altogether 100,000 to 120,000 clones are present, 70% to 85% being singletons, with the ten largest covering 6.5%. J gave up 0 bases and V 0 bases, and 4 bases lay outside the gene matches. In germline, CDR1 is KGHDR, CDR2 SFDVKD. The CDR3 extends over 17 amino acids. What was sequenced was blood. The receptor comes from a man between 18 and 29 years old in good health. The genes are TRBV24-1 and TRBJ2-1, with 7 bases that match TRBD2. The CDR3 bases are TGTGCCACCAGTGATTTGTCAGGGACTACCTCCTACAATGAGCAGTTCTTC. Encoded protein: CATSDLSGTTSYNEQFF.